This T cell receptor beta chain was captured in a study of cytomegalovirus exposure and HLA in healthy donors (dated by TCRdb to about 2017). Background for the entire study: An earlier analysis of some 550 of the donors reported approximately 300 Gb of sequence data and 120 million or so unique TCR beta sequences from 150 million to 200 million T cells. An early release covering 550 to 700 HLA-typed donors comprised roughly 300 gigabases of sequencing data and tens of millions of unique TCR sequences. Among the roughly 400 genotyped donors, 81% belonged to the genetic ancestry cluster associated with self-reported Caucasian donors. The study aimed to test whether cataloging public T cell receptors could reveal signatures of past pathogen exposure. Using immunosequencing, the study profiled T cell repertoires from 500 to 800 subjects and related those repertoires to cytomegalovirus serostatus. Besides the first cohort of 666 subjects, a separate validation cohort made up of 120 or so different subjects was used. High-throughput TCR immunosequencing, statistical association of individual TCRs with disease status, and machine learning were combined to predict cytomegalovirus infection status. A later analysis re-analyzed previously published TCR beta repertoires from 650 to 800 donors and added high-resolution HLA genotyping to study TCR occurrence patterns. The later analysis used no new phenotypic data to find candidate immune exposures, relying instead on TCR beta sequences and their occurrence across donors. An earlier analysis of around 580 of the donors used high-throughput TCR beta sequencing to judge whether each TCR beta V gene segment behaved as functional or pseudogenic. Donor age, sex, ethnicity and CMV serostatus were compiled alongside the repertoire data. A later genetic analysis used genome-wide SNP genotypes for about three fifths of the 666 donors, treating that subset as a discovery cohort. All discovery cohort repertoires had been generated using a single sequencing platform. HLA typing included class I and class II loci at four-digit resolution. The number of typed donors differed by locus: roughly 629-630 for A, B, C, DRB1 and DQB1; 522 for DQA1; some 610 for DPA1; and roughly 470 for DPB1. Because of strong linkage in the cohort, roughly five DR-DQ haplotypes were treated as single units for association and clustering. Across about 370 genotyped donors of the cohort, an average of roughly 200,000 unique TCR beta nucleotide sequences per donor were sequenced, and 15% to 20% of those sequences were non-productive.

What the study reported, not specific to this receptor: Approximately 16 rarely observed V segments, including chromosome 9 orphons, were excluded from the earlier analysis of about 600 of the donors because counts were too low. Broadly in line with IMGT annotations, most TCR beta V segments showed up in productive rearrangements about 87% or about 30% of the time in an earlier analysis of under 700 of the donors. Immune exposure information for the cohort was limited to CMV serostatus. In vitro tests confirmed that three of the cytomegalovirus-associated TCR beta chains recognize cytomegalovirus antigens. The classifier was reported to diagnose cytomegalovirus status with high specificity and sensitivity in both the original cohort and the validation cohort. It was suggested by the authors that the approach could potentially be generalized to other disease states and immunological phenotypes. Compared with equally common non-associated chains, HLA-associated TCR beta chains in a later analysis were more clonally expanded and had lower generation probabilities. Most TCR sequences were observed very rarely across donors, whereas some public TCRs were present in many individuals. In a later analysis, the rate of TCR association differed among HLA loci, with DRB1 alleles having the most associated TCRs and HLA-C alleles having the fewest. A further reported finding was that TCR beta sequences accurately predicted the HLA-A and HLA-B alleles for most subjects in the first cohort. In a later analysis, most CMV-associated TCR beta chains were found to appear HLA-restricted, with HLA associations seemingly driven largely by CMV exposure. The study gave a list of about 160 TCR beta chains associated with cytomegalovirus. When HLA alleles, especially DR and DQ, strongly co-occurred, TCR associations were difficult to assign to individual alleles. Several of the top co-occurrence clusters appeared to be linked to parvovirus B19, influenza, CMV and Epstein-Barr virus, according to a later analysis. An association between a missense DCLRE1C variant and V-gene and J-gene trimming of TCR beta chains was found in a later genetic analysis and replicated in an independent cohort. Presence/absence analyses assumed roughly uniform sequencing depth across donors, an assumption that may not hold. Because HLA typing was unavailable for some donors at each locus, only the typed subset was used in association tests. Only TCR beta chains were sequenced in this cohort, and the absence of alpha or paired-chain data limited detectable features. At a false discovery rate of 0.05, a later analysis linked approximately 18,000 TCR beta sequences to specific HLA alleles. According to a later genetic analysis, donors in an Asian-associated ancestry cluster had fewer N-insertions in productive TCRs than the approximately 700-donor mean. The sequencing pipeline was judged likely to have produced a cluster of highly shared sequence variants as a technical artifact. Linkage disequilibrium might explain the correlated functional status among segregating V segments, but an unknown experimental factor could not be ruled out.

The cohort was made up of roughly 670 healthy bone marrow donors. At the time of sampling, all cohort members were nominally healthy, though unrecorded immune exposures were likely present. The donor tested CMV seropositive, placing the donor among the 289 seropositive members of the cohort. Every donor gave a peripheral blood sample, and the peripheral blood mononuclear cells from that sample were used for TCR beta sequencing. Genomic DNA extraction from the blood cell samples was performed with the Qiagen DNeasy Blood Extraction Kit. Library preparation employed the immunoSEQ multiplex PCR assay. A mixture of 60 forward primers for TCR Vbeta segments and 13 reverse primers for TCR Jbeta segments was used in the multiplex PCR. The CDR3 region of rearranged TCR beta genes was amplified from genomic DNA with a multiplex PCR assay. The amplified TCR beta libraries were sequenced on the Illumina HiSeq System as 87-base-pair reads. As for how the authors treated the data: Across the roughly 670 repertoires, a later analysis counted tens of millions of unique TCR beta chains, around 11 million of which were shared by at least two donors. Raw reads were error-corrected and collapsed into unique sequences with a nearest-neighbor algorithm that merged closely related sequences to remove PCR and sequencing errors. To assign V, D and J gene segments, CDR3 sequences were aligned to IMGT reference sequences. For a sequence to be retained, a match of at least six nucleotides to both a V gene segment and a J gene segment was required. A rearrangement counted as productive if the CDR3 had no stop codons and remained in frame with V and J, and every other rearrangement counted as non-productive. Following IMGT convention, CDR3 was defined as the stretch from the second conserved V-encoded cysteine to the conserved J-encoded phenylalanine. The earlier analysis of fewer than 700 of the donors excluded sequences that lacked an unambiguous match to a single V gene segment. An earlier analysis of fewer than 650 of the donors classified V segments as functional when productive rearrangements were above 56.7% and as segregating when the standard deviation between donors was above 5%. A statistical classification framework was built to diagnose cytomegalovirus status from the catalog of TCR beta chain sequences. A later analysis assigned V and J genes by comparing TCR nucleotide sequences with IMGT/GENE-DB human TR gene sequences. Using the TCRdist pipeline, a later analysis assigned CDR3 sequences along with most-parsimonious VDJ recombination scenarios. In a later analysis, each TCR beta chain was defined by its CDR3 amino acid sequence together with its V-gene family, and reads without a unique V-gene family were excluded. In a later analysis, 500 to 700 highly shared, low-generation-probability nucleotide sequences were removed to address suspected cross-contamination and a sequencing artifact. In a later analysis, a clonal expansion index for each public chain was calculated from normalized within-repertoire ranks of inferred template counts. In a later analysis, generation probabilities were computed with a VDJ recombination model fitted to out-of-frame rearrangements, and the resulting probabilities were checked against IGoR. In a later analysis, TCR-TCR, TCR-HLA and TCR-CMV co-occurrence was scored with hypergeometric tests, and a repertoire-size bias correction was applied to TCR pairs. A later analysis estimated false discovery rates by permuting HLA or CMV assignments 20 times. In a later analysis, co-occurring TCRs were grouped using DBSCAN, with TCRdist sequence similarity added in when clustering inside HLA-allele-positive subsets. Repertoires with fewer than 30,000 or more than 120,000 public chains, plus five repertoires with anomalous nucleotide sharing, were excluded from co-occurrence clustering. Here the immuneACCESS table is served through TCRdb, limited to in-frame sequences with V and J called. Missing clones are a known gap in these copies; in checked studies unresolved V genes cover under half, and the rest lacks a known reason. From that table come the V and J calls and clone size; the DNA was used to work out D and trimming. For this sample the table gives roughly 140,000 clones, of which about 80% were detected only once. The ten largest clones capture approximately 6.1% of the sample.

As regards this clone: Its antigen is still unknown. The input lacks base qualities; no much larger clone sits a single base away.

The specimen was PBMCs. The clonotype comes from a man between 25 and 39 years old in good health and CMV-seropositive.

The base sequence is TGTGCCAGCAGTTCCACATATTCTAGCGGGAAAGAGACCCAGTACTTC. It translates to CASSSTYSSGKETQYF. The rearranged chain carries TRBV6-6 and TRBJ2-5; 9 middle bases align to TRBD2. CDR1 and CDR2 are read off the germline V gene (reference sequence) as MNHNY and SVGAGI. Trimming removed 4 bases from V and 3 bases from J; the gene matches leave 9 bases unexplained. Reading from cysteine to phenylalanine, the CDR3 counts 16 amino acids. CDR3 DNA is the only sequence kept; it has 48 bases, read in frame from the first base.